One and the same sample provided the 20 T cell receptor beta chains below, sequenced in a study of blood T cell repertoires in COVID-19. Sequencing used immunoSEQ multiplex PCR; TCRdb keeps in-frame clones, though not all of them. The profile shows around 500,000 clones, 80% to 90% of them singletons. The sample was PBMCs or T cells enriched from blood (not recorded which). The receptors derive from an older woman who had recovered from COVID-19.

J is TRBJ1-2 and V is TRBV5-4; 9 bases match TRBD1. The CDR3 is 16 residues long. Germline V gives CDR1 SGHNT, CDR2 YYREEE (reference sequence). The ends lost 4 bases at V and 5 bases at J; junction bases unmatched: 12. The CDR3 loop is CASSLGTGSLVYGYTF. The CDR3 DNA reads TGTGCCAGCAGCCTAGGGACAGGGAGCTTGGTATATGGCTACACCTTC.

The V gene is TRBV19, the J gene TRBJ1-5, with D possibly TRBD1 on 5 matching bases. Trimming took off 7 bases at V and 2 bases at J, with 15 bases between the two ends. This CDR3 is built from 15 residues. Germline V gene lookup returns CDR1 LNHDA and CDR2 SQIVND (reference sequence). For the CDR3, the DNA is TGTGCCAGTACTGGAGGGGATGTGGGCAATCAGCCCCAGCATTTT. Encoded protein: CASTGGDVGNQPQHF.

This clone was found once. The chain employs TRBV3-1 (or the pseudogene TRBV3-2) and TRBJ2-7; 7 bases match TRBD1. Germline assignment: CDR1 LGHDT and CDR2 YNNKEL (reference sequence). V lost 0 bases and J lost 3; bases outside the gene matches: 5. The CDR3 has 15 amino acids. The CDR3 spells CASSQDKRQGYEQYF. CDR3 bases: TGTGCCAGCAGCCAAGACAAAAGACAGGGCTACGAGCAGTACTTC.

The chain couples TRBV5-6 to TRBJ2-6; weak D call: TRBD1 (6 bases). This CDR3 region has 16 residues. V dropped 3 bases and J dropped 0 bases, with 10 bases sitting between them. Per germline, CDR1 SGHDT and CDR2 YYEEEE. The CDR3 nucleotides are TGTGCCAGCAGCTCAGCACAGGGCTCTGGGGCCAACGTCCTGACTTTC. Its protein product is CASSSAQGSGANVLTF.

The chain links TRBV27 to TRBJ2-1, with TRBD2 matching over 9 bases. Germline V gene sequence: CDR1 MNHEY, CDR2 SMNVEV (reference sequence). CDR3 size: 17 residues. The V and J ends lost 6 bases and 6 bases, in that order; junction bases with no gene match: 15. CDR3 residues: CASRKGGRGGLINEQFF. The CDR3 DNA is TGTGCCAGCAGGAAAGGAGGGCGGGGGGGCCTCATCAATGAGCAGTTCTTC.

The gene calls are TRBV5-1 and TRBJ1-1; possible D gene TRBD1, 5 bases. The CDR3 is made up of 15 amino acids. CDR1 is SGHRS, CDR2 YFSETQ, per germline. V lost 0 bases and J 1 base, leaving 10 bases between the germline ends. CDR3 loop: CASSLVTRGNTEAFF. CDR3 coding DNA: TGCGCCAGCAGCTTGGTCACAAGGGGGAACACTGAAGCTTTCTTT. Full variable domain (rest looked up from reference TRBV5-1 and TRBJ1-1): KAGVTQTPRYLIKTRGQQVTLSCSPISGHRSVSWYQQTPGQGLQFLFEYFSETQRNKGNFPGRFSGRQFSNSRSEMNVSTLELGDSALYLCASSLVTRGNTEAFFGQGTRLTVV.

The CDR3 DNA reads TGTGCCAGCAGCTTACAGGGACAGGGGAACTATGGCTACACCTTC. Translated, it gives CASSLQGQGNYGYTF. This chain connects TRBV7-2 to TRBJ1-2; 10 nucleotides line up with TRBD1. This CDR3 comprises 15 residues. CDR1 SGHTA and CDR2 FQGNSA come from the germline V gene. J was trimmed by 2 bases and V by 2 bases; bases with no gene match: 2.

This chain links TRBV27 with TRBJ2-3; 8 positions match TRBD2. Trimming removed 3 bases from V and 6 bases from J; junction bases left unmatched: 5. This CDR3 contains 14 residues. CDR1 is MNHEY and CDR2 is SMNVEV in the germline V gene (reference sequence). The DNA for the CDR3 is TGTGCCAGCAGTTTCCGGACTAGCTCCGATACGCAGTATTTT. It translates to CASSFRTSSDTQYF.

The chain carries TRBV2 and TRBJ1-3; no clear D gene. Germline V gene sequence: CDR1 SNHLY, CDR2 FYNNEI. Trimming cost V 4 bases and J 4 bases, with 11 bases left between them. The CDR3 runs 14 residues. CDR3 nucleotide sequence: TGTGCCAGCAGTGCTTCGGGGAGGGGAAACACCATATATTTT. The encoded protein is CASSASGRGNTIYF.

The chain is built from TRBV10-2 and TRBJ2-1, with TRBD1 as a possible D gene (5 bases). The CDR3 totals 16 residues. CDR1 and CDR2 (germline): WSHSY, SAAADI. Trimming took off 6 bases at V and 8 bases at J, with 23 bases between the two ends. CDR3 bases: TGCGCCAGCAGCCCGCGGACAAGCCCGGTGGTGCATGAGCAGTTCTTC. Amino acids: CASSPRTSPVVHEQFF.

The CDR3 spells CASKSGGDPGETQYF. The CDR3 DNA sequence: TGTGCCAGTAAGAGCGGCGGGGACCCAGGGGAGACCCAGTACTTC. This chain connects TRBV19 to TRBJ2-5; tentative D call: TRBD2 (6 bases). Germline V CDR1 and CDR2: LNHDA, SQIVND (reference sequence). The length of the CDR3 is 15 residues. V was cut by 7 bases and J by 5 bases, with 20 bases left in between.

This sequence joins TRBV2 and TRBJ2-6; D ambiguous. CDR3 length: 14 residues. The V gene's germline CDR1 is SNHLY and CDR2 FYNNEI. V was cut by 8 bases and J by 0 bases, with 8 bases left in between. The CDR3 DNA is TGTGCCAGCCGCAGGTCCTCTGGGGCCAACGTCCTGACTTTC. Residues: CASRRSSGANVLTF. The full variable domain, its missing parts supplied by reference TRBV2 and TRBJ2-6, is EPEVTQTPSHQVTQMGQEVILRCVPISNHLYFYWYRQILGQKVEFLVSFYNNEISEKSEIFDDQFSVERPDGSNFTLKIRSTKLEDSAMYFCASRRSSGANVLTFGAGSRLTVL.

The gene calls are TRBV5-4 and TRBJ1-4; TRBD1 matches at 9 bases. V lost 2 bases to trimming and J lost 5 bases; unmatched junction nucleotides: 1. The germline V gene has CDR1 SGHNT and CDR2 YYREEE (reference sequence). There are 14 residues in the CDR3. CDR3 in amino acids: CASSFGTGNEKLFF. Written as DNA, the CDR3 is TGTGCCAGCAGCTTCGGGACAGGGAATGAAAAACTGTTTTTT.

The chain employs TRBV7-8 and TRBJ1-1, with a tentative D call TRBD1 (5 bases). The ends were cut back, 4 bases at V and 5 bases at J, with 14 bases in the middle. Germline CDR1 and CDR2: SGHVS and FQNEAQ. The CDR3 covers 14 residues. The CDR3 loop is CASSSTQGGTEAFF. The CDR3 DNA is TGTGCCAGCAGCTCGACGCAGGGTGGAACTGAAGCTTTCTTT.

This chain connects TRBV28 to TRBJ1-5, with D tentatively TRBD1 (6 bases). V dropped 8 bases and J dropped 7 bases, with 12 bases sitting between them. Germline CDR1 and CDR2: MDHEN and SYDVKM. The CDR3 totals 12 residues. The CDR3 here is CASAQGSQPQHF. The CDR3 region has the DNA TGTGCCAGCGCACAGGGAAGCCAGCCCCAGCATTTT.

This rearrangement joins TRBV6-5 to TRBJ1-6; no clear D. With 0 bases removed from V and 8 bases from J, the gap between germline ends came to 11 bases. Germline V lookup: CDR1 MNHEY, CDR2 SVGAGI. The length of the CDR3 is 15 residues. The CDR3 loop is CASSYSGGSHSPLHF. CDR3 bases: TGTGCCAGCAGTTACTCGGGCGGGTCCCATTCACCCCTCCACTTT.

The chain links TRBV5-4 to TRBJ2-2; D remains ambiguous. Germline loops: CDR1 SGHNT, CDR2 YYREEE (reference sequence). V lost 0 bases and J lost 1, with 4 bases in between. The CDR3 consists of 14 residues. The DNA of the CDR3 is TGTGCCAGCAGCTTGGCGGGGAACACCGGGGAGCTGTTTTTT. Amino acid sequence: CASSLAGNTGELFF. Looking up the rest from reference TRBV5-4 and TRBJ2-2 gives the full variable domain: ETGVTQSPTHLIKTRGQQVTLRCSSQSGHNTVSWYQQALGQGPQFIFQYYREEENGRGNFPPRFSGLQFPNYSSELNVNALELDDSALYLCASSLAGNTGELFFGEGSRLTVL.

The CDR3 bases are TGTGCCAGCAGCGGACTTCTAGCGGGGACCACAGATACGCAGTATTTT. The encoded protein is CASSGLLAGTTDTQYF. The chain employs TRBV7-9 and TRBJ2-3, with TRBD2 matching over 9 bases. The V and J ends lost 5 bases and 2 bases, in that order; junction bases with no gene match: 8. The CDR3 runs 16 residues. Germline CDR1 is SEHNR and CDR2 is FQNEAQ (reference sequence).

This clone was recorded only once. The J gene is TRBJ1-1, the V gene TRBV2; a weak D match, TRBD1 (5 bases). The V gene lost 2 bases and the J gene lost 3 bases, with 19 bases spanning the gap. Germline V CDR1 and CDR2: SNHLY, FYNNEI. This CDR3 has 17 residues. The CDR3, as DNA: TGTGCCAGCAGTGAATTCCCACCGGGCAGGGCGGACACTGAAGCTTTCTTT. Protein sequence: CASSEFPPGRADTEAFF.

The chain couples TRBV21-1 to TRBJ1-2. TRBV21-1 is given as a pseudogene. This CDR3 comprises 17 residues. The DNA of the CDR3 is TGTGCCAGCAGCAAACCTCTCACGGTCAAAACTAACTATGGCTACACCTTC. Translating gives CASSKPLTVKTNYGYTF.